Each of the 19 T cell receptor beta chains below was sequenced from the same sample in a study of blood T cell repertoires in COVID-19. The method was immunoSEQ multiplex PCR; TCRdb's version includes in-frame clones alone and lacks a portion of them. The table records roughly 330,000 clones, around 90% of them present only once. The specimen was peripheral blood. These receptors all stem from a man aged 25-45 years with COVID-19, enrolled during active disease.

The chain carries TRBV7-9 and TRBJ1-1; TRBD1 matches at 11 bases. The CDR3 length is 18 residues. The V segment lost 1 base and the J segment 0 bases; nucleotides outside the gene matches: 7. Germline V lookup: CDR1 SEHNR, CDR2 FQNEAQ (reference sequence). CDR3 amino acids: CASSLGTGGGRMNTEAFF. The CDR3 region has the DNA TGTGCCAGCAGCTTAGGGACAGGGGGCGGAAGGATGAACACTGAAGCTTTCTTT.

The CDR3 DNA reads TGTGCCAGCAGCTATCCCATGGGGGCCGGTAATTCACCCCTCCACTTT. This sequence encodes CASSYPMGAGNSPLHF. The V gene is TRBV5-4, the J gene TRBJ1-6, with D possibly being TRBD1 (6 bases). This CDR3 is built from 16 residues. Trimming shortened V by 3 bases and J by 6 bases, and 16 bases separated the two germline ends. Germline CDR1 is SGHNT and CDR2 is YYREEE (reference sequence).

The rearrangement links TRBV2 to TRBJ2-5; TRBD1 matches 9 bases. The germline gives CDR1 SNHLY, CDR2 FYNNEI. CDR3 length equals 17 residues. V trimming: 1 base; J trimming: 3 bases; junction bases outside the gene matches: 9. Written as DNA, the CDR3 is TGTGCCAGCAGTGAAGAAGGGACCGGGACAGGGAAAGAGACCCAGTACTTC. As protein: CASSEEGTGTGKETQYF.

The chain carries TRBV11-3 and TRBJ1-1, with TRBD1 as a possible D gene (5 bases). V was cut by 1 base and J by 3 bases, with 9 bases left in between. CDR3 size: 14 residues. The germline gives CDR1 SGHNT, CDR2 YENEEA. The CDR3 is CASSLGAGYTEAFF. In DNA, the CDR3 is TGTGCCAGCAGCTTAGGGGCAGGGTACACTGAAGCTTTCTTT.

The chain is built from TRBV18 and TRBJ1-6; 8 positions agree with TRBD1. The germline gives CDR1 KGHSH, CDR2 LQKENI. V dropped 5 bases and J dropped 6; count of bases not matched to a gene: 3. The CDR3 covers 14 residues. CDR3 nucleotides: TGTGCCAGCTCATCGGACAGGGTTAATTCACCCCTCCACTTT. This gives the protein CASSSDRVNSPLHF.

The rearrangement uses TRBV5-1 and TRBJ2-7, with 10 bases matching TRBD1. There are 15 residues in the CDR3. Germline CDR1 SGHRS, CDR2 YFSETQ. The trim removed 3 bases at V and 5 bases at J, leaving 8 bases unmatched. The CDR3 here is CASSYPSGTGDEQYF. DNA of the CDR3: TGCGCCAGCAGCTACCCCTCCGGGACAGGGGACGAGCAGTACTTC.

This clone was found a few times. This sequence joins TRBV11-1 and TRBJ1-1, with 7 bases lining up with TRBD1. Germline CDR1 is SGHAT and CDR2 is FQDESV (reference sequence). CDR3 length: 16 residues. The ends lost 5 bases at V and 1 base at J; junction bases unmatched: 10. CDR3 sequence reads: CASSPRGRGTNTEAFF. CDR3 sequence (DNA): TGTGCCAGCAGCCCTCGAGGCAGGGGGACGAACACTGAAGCTTTCTTT.

The chain joins TRBV5-1 to TRBJ2-3, with 8 bases lining up with TRBD1. J lost 0 bases, V lost 2 bases, and 23 bases had no gene match. From germline, CDR1 is SGHRS and CDR2 YFSETQ. The CDR3 totals 22 residues. CDR3 residues: CASSFSSPAGQEITLSTDTQYF. In DNA, the CDR3 is TGCGCCAGCAGCTTCTCTTCTCCGGCGGGACAGGAGATCACATTAAGCACAGATACGCAGTATTTT.

This clone was picked up a small number of times. Within the sample, other DNA sequences also encode this same CDR3. This chain links TRBV5-6 with TRBJ2-2, with 8 bases that match TRBD1. Germline V gives CDR1 SGHDT, CDR2 YYEEEE. V lost 4 bases to trimming and J lost 2 bases; unmatched junction nucleotides: 4. The CDR3 is made up of 15 amino acids. The CDR3 spells CASSPDRGNTGELFF. DNA for the CDR3: TGTGCCAGCAGCCCCGACAGGGGAAACACCGGGGAGCTGTTTTTT.

The CDR3 coding sequence is TGTGCCAGCACGGAACAGGCCTCCTACGAGCAGTACTTC. Protein sequence: CASTEQASYEQYF. The chain uses TRBV2 and TRBJ2-7; the D gene is possibly TRBD1 (5 bases). Trimming stripped 7 bases from V and 0 bases from J, with 10 bases between. CDR3 length: 13 amino acids. CDR1 and CDR2 (germline): SNHLY, FYNNEI.

The chain carries TRBV6-2 or TRBV6-3 and TRBJ2-1; D perhaps matches TRBD1 (6 bases). CDR1 and CDR2 from the germline V gene are MNHEY and SVGEGT. The CDR3 contains 16 residues. Trimming shortened V by 0 bases and J by 5 bases, and 14 bases separated the two germline ends. Here the CDR3 reads CASSYSGHRAHNEQFF. Written as DNA, the CDR3 is TGTGCCAGCAGTTACTCGGGGCACAGGGCGCACAATGAGCAGTTCTTC.

The V call is TRBV18, the J call TRBJ1-2; D call uncertain. Germline CDR1 is KGHSH and CDR2 is LQKENI. Trimming took 3 bases from V and 6 from J, leaving 17 bases between them. CDR3 length: 15 amino acids. The CDR3 reads CASSPLRGGKDGYTF. As DNA, the CDR3 is TGTGCCAGCTCACCCCTTCGCGGAGGCAAGGATGGCTACACCTTC.

This chain connects TRBV2 to TRBJ1-6; D unclear. Trimming shortened V by 1 base and J by 2 bases, and 6 bases separated the two germline ends. This CDR3 spans 15 amino acids. Germline loops: CDR1 SNHLY, CDR2 FYNNEI. CDR3 bases: TGTGCCAGCAGTGAAGATAATACCTATAATTCACCCCTCCACTTT. Encoded protein: CASSEDNTYNSPLHF.

The chain recombines TRBV18 with TRBJ2-7; 7 bases fit TRBD1. Trimming took 4 bases from V and 7 from J; bases not matched to a gene: 10. Germline V lookup: CDR1 KGHSH, CDR2 LQKENI. The CDR3 has 14 residues. The DNA for the CDR3 is TGTGCCAGCTCACTAGCCACAGGGGAAGGAGAGCAGTACTTC. This sequence encodes CASSLATGEGEQYF.

In its sample, this clone was seen once. The V gene is TRBV2, the J gene TRBJ2-1, with 11 bases aligning to TRBD2. The V gene's germline CDR1 is SNHLY and CDR2 FYNNEI. Trimming removed 3 bases from V and 4 bases from J; junction bases left unmatched: 2. The CDR3 runs to 15 residues. This CDR3 reads CASSEGLADYNEQFF. DNA for the CDR3: TGTGCCAGCAGTGAGGGACTAGCGGATTACAATGAGCAGTTCTTC.

V is TRBV6-2 or TRBV6-3 and J is TRBJ2-7; tentatively, D is TRBD1 (6 bases). Germline V gene data show CDR1 as MNHEY and CDR2 as SVGEGT. This CDR3 contains 17 residues. Trimming left V 6 bases short and J 3 bases short, with 24 bases between. This chain's CDR3 is CASSYNLYREEGYEQYF. The CDR3 nucleotides read TGTGCCAGCAGCTATAACCTTTACAGGGAAGAGGGCTACGAGCAGTACTTC.

Note on this clone: The junction and the germline gene differ at one end; a read error may be behind it. The CDR3 reads CASRLGQGIGYTF. The CDR3 nucleotides read TGTGCCAGCAGGTTAGGACAGGGCATTGGCTACACCTTC. The V gene is TRBV12-3 or TRBV12-4, the J gene TRBJ1-2; 8 bases fit TRBD1. The CDR3 is made up of 13 amino acids.

The CDR3 DNA sequence: TGTGCCAGCAGTTTATCGCGGGACAGGGGGTATGAGCAGTTCTTC. This translates into CASSLSRDRGYEQFF. The chain joins TRBV27 to TRBJ2-1; 11 nucleotides agree with TRBD1. With V trimmed by 0 bases and J by 8 bases, 3 bases remained unmatched. CDR1 is MNHEY and CDR2 is SMNVEV in the germline V gene (reference sequence). The CDR3 runs 15 residues.

The chain joins TRBV4-1 to TRBJ1-3; D perhaps matches TRBD1 (6 bases). From germline, CDR1 is MGHRA and CDR2 YSYEKL. Trimming left V 4 bases short and J 0 bases short, with 13 bases between. The CDR3 sequence is 16 residues long. CDR3 in DNA: TGCGCCAGCAGCCCTCGACAGGCTATCTCTGGAAACACCATATATTTT. This gives the protein CASSPRQAISGNTIYF.